This T cell receptor (beta chain) appears in the sequencing data of a study of OX40 agonist ivuxolimab in advanced cancers. Across the study: Patients enrolled in dose escalation were diagnosed with hepatocellular carcinoma, melanoma, renal cell or head and neck cancer.

About this clone: The antigen remains undetermined.

The CDR3 spans 14 residues. Germline CDR1 is SGHVS and CDR2 is FNYEAQ. V was shortened by 5 bases and J by 1 base, with 9 bases between the two germline ends. Produced via immunoSEQ multiplex PCR; TCRdb's table is partial and in-frame only. The sample contains roughly 39,000 clones, approximately 90% of which appear only once. The study, taken as a whole, reports: Blood T cells, both CD4+ and CD8+, expanded clonally by week 6 at 0.1 to 3.0 mg/kg. Mean expanded clone counts were higher in CD8+ than CD4+ T cells. It was also the case that some nonresponders had low normalized T-cell clonal expansion.

The starting material was CD4+ or CD8+ T cells sorted from blood, obtained in a trial of the OX40 agonist ivuxolimab. V is TRBV7-6 and J is TRBJ1-5; D is ambiguous. This receptor was taken from an adult with an advanced solid tumor such as melanoma, head and neck, liver or kidney cancer. The CDR3 region has the DNA TGTGCCAGCAGCGCGCAGGAGAGCAATCAGCCCCAGCATTTT. This sequence encodes CASSAQESNQPQHF.